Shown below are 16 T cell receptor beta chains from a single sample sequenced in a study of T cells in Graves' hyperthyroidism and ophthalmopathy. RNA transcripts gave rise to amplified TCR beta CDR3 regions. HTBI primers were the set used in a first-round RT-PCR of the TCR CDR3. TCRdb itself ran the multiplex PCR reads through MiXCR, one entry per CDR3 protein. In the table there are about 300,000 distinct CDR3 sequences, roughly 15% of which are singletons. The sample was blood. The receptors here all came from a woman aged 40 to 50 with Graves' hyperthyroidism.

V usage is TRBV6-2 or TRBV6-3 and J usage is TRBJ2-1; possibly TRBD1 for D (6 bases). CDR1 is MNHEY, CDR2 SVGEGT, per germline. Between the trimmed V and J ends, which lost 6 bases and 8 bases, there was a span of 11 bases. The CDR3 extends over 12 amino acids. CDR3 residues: CASSRGGYEQFF. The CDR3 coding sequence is TGTGCCAGCAGCCGTGGGGGCTATGAGCAGTTCTTC.

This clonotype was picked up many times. The CDR3 nucleotides are TGTGCCAGCAGCCATAAGCTACCGGGACTAGGGACAGATACGCAGTATTTT. It specifies CASSHKLPGLGTDTQYF. The chain recombines TRBV3-1 with TRBJ2-3, with 8 bases that match TRBD2. V was pared by 3 bases and J by 3 bases, with 11 bases of the junction left unmatched. The CDR3 is made up of 17 amino acids. The germline V gene encodes CDR1 LGHDT and CDR2 YNNKEL (reference sequence).

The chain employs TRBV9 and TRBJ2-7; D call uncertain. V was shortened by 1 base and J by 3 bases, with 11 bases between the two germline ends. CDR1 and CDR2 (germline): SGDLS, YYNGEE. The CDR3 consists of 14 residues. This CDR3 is CASSVRANGYEQYF. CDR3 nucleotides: TGTGCCAGCAGCGTAAGGGCCAACGGCTACGAGCAGTACTTC.

CDR3 nucleotides: TGCAGTGCTGTGGGACTAGCGGGAGGGGAAGAGACCCAGTACTTC. As protein: CSAVGLAGGEETQYF. The gene calls are TRBV20-1 and TRBJ2-5, with 16 bases fitting TRBD2. There are 15 residues in the CDR3. V lost 5 bases and J lost 3; bases outside the gene matches: 3. The germline V gene has CDR1 DFQATT and CDR2 SNEGSKA (reference sequence).

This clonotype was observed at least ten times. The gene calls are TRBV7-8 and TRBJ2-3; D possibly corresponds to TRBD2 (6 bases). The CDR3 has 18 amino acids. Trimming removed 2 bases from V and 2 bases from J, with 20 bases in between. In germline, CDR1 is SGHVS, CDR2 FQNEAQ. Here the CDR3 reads CASSLWGDVGGLTDTQYF. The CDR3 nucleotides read TGTGCCAGCAGCTTATGGGGGGATGTGGGGGGACTCACAGATACGCAGTATTTT.

The DNA for the CDR3 is TGTGCCAGCAGTGATGGACTAGCGGTGATCACCGGGGAGCTGTTTTTT. Its translation: CASSDGLAVITGELFF. V and J are TRBV5-8 and TRBJ2-2; 10 bases map to TRBD2. Germline V gene sequence: CDR1 SGHTS, CDR2 YDEGEE. V lost 5 bases to trimming and J lost 4 bases; unmatched junction nucleotides: 8. This CDR3 contains 16 residues. Looking up the rest from reference TRBV5-8 and TRBJ2-2 gives the full variable domain: EAGVTQSPTHLIKTRGQQATLRCSPISGHTSVYWYQQALGLGLQFLLWYDEGEERNRGNFPPRFSGRQFPNYSSELNVNALELEDSALYLCASSDGLAVITGELFFGEGSRLTVL.

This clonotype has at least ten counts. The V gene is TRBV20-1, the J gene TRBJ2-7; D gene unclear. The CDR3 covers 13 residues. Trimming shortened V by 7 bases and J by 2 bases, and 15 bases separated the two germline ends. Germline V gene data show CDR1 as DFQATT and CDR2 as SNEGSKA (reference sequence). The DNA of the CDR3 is TGCAGTGGTGAAAATCCCATAACCTACGAGCAGTACTTC. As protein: CSGENPITYEQYF.

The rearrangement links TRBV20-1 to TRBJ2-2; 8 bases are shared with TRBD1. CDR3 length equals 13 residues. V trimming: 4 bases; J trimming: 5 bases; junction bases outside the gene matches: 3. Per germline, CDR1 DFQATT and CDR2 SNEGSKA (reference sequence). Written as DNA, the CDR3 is TGCAGTGCTACGACAGGGGAGACCGGGGAGCTGTTTTTT. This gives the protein CSATTGETGELFF.

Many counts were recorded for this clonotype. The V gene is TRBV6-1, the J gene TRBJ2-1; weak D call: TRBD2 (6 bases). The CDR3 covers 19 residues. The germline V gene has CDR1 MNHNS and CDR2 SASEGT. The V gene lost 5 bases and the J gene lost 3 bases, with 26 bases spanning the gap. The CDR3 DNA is TGTGCCAGCAGTCACCTAGGAGACGGGAGTGGGTTCTACTACAATGAGCAGTTCTTC. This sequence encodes CASSHLGDGSGFYYNEQFF.

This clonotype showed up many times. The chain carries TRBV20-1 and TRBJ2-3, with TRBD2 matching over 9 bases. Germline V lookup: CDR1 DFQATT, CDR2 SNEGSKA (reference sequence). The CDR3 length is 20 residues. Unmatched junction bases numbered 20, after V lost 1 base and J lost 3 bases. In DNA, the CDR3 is TGCAGTGCTAGAGCCCCTCCGGACAGACCTAGCGGGACCTCGACAGATACGCAGTATTTT. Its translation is CSARAPPDRPSGTSTDTQYF.

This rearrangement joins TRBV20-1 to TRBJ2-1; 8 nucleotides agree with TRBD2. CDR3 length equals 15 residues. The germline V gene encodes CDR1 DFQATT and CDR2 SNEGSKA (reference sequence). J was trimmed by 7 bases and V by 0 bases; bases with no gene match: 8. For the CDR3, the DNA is TGCAGTGCTAGAGATCCGGGGGGGCCGGGGAATGAGCAGTTCTTC. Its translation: CSARDPGGPGNEQFF.

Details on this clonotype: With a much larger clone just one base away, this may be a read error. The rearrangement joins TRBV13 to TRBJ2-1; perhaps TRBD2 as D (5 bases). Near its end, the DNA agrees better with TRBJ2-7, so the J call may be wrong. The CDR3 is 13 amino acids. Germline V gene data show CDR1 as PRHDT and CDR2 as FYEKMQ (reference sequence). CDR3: CATSIGGYNEQYF. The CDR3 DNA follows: TGTGCCACCAGTATAGGAGGTTACAATGAGCAGTACTTC.

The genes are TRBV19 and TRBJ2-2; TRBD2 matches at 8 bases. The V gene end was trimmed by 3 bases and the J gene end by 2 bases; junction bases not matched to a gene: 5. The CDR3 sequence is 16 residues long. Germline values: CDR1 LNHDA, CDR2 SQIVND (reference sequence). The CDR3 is CASSITAGVNTGELFF. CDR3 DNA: TGTGCCAGTAGTATTACAGCGGGGGTAAACACCGGGGAGCTGTTTTTT.

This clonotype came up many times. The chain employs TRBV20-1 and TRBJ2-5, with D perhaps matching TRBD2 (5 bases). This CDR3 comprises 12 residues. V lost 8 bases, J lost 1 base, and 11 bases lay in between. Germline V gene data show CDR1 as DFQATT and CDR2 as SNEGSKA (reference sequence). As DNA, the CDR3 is TGCAGTCAAAAGGGAGTCCAAGAGACCCAGTACTTC. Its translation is CSQKGVQETQYF.

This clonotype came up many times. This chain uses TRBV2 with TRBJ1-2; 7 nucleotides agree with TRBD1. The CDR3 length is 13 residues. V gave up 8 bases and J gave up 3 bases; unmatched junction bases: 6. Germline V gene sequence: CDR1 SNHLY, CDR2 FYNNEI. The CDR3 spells CASWAGGYYGYTF. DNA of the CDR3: TGTGCCAGCTGGGCAGGGGGGTACTATGGCTACACCTTC.

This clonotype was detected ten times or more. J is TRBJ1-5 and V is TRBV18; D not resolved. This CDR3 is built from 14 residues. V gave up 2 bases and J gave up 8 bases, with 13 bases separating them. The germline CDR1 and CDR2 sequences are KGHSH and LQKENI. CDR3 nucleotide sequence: TGTGCCAGCTCACCAAGCGGGGAGCTTGAGCCCCAGCATTTT. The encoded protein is CASSPSGELEPQHF.